The 9 T cell receptor beta chains below come from one sample, sequenced in a study of cytomegalovirus exposure and HLA in healthy donors. PCR used 60 Vbeta primers and 13 Jbeta primers. The table came from immunoSEQ multiplex PCR; TCRdb's copy has only in-frame clones and leaves some out. The table shows about 180,000 clones, with over 70% occurring only once. Sequencing was performed on PBMCs. Source of these receptors: a male donor in good health and CMV-seronegative.

This clone was recorded once. This sequence joins TRBV6-5 and TRBJ2-5, with 8 positions matching TRBD2. The DNA end is more similar to TRBJ2-7, so the J call may be wrong. The CDR3 is 15 residues long. Germline CDR1 is MNHEY and CDR2 is SVGAGI. The CDR3 is CASSYSGGGTYEQYF. DNA for the CDR3: TGTGCCAGCAGTTACTCCGGCGGGGGGACCTACGAGCAGTACTTC.

The V gene is TRBV28, the J gene TRBJ1-2; D remains ambiguous. Per germline, CDR1 MDHEN and CDR2 SYDVKM. The CDR3 length is 13 residues. V was shortened by 3 bases and J by 4 bases, with 9 bases between the two germline ends. The CDR3 DNA follows: TGTGCCAGCAGTTTGGGCAGGCTCTATGGCTACACCTTC. Translation gives CASSLGRLYGYTF.

In its sample, this clone was seen once. This chain links TRBV6-1 with TRBJ1-6, with D possibly TRBD1 on 5 matching bases. This CDR3 comprises 14 residues. Trimming shortened V by 7 bases and J by 0 bases, and 7 bases separated the two germline ends. The germline CDR1 and CDR2 sequences are MNHNS and SASEGT. The CDR3 reads CASNTGSYNSPLHF. Here the CDR3 DNA reads TGTGCCAGCAATACAGGCTCCTATAATTCACCCCTCCACTTT.

V and J are TRBV28 and TRBJ2-7; 11 bases fit TRBD2. From germline, CDR1 is MDHEN and CDR2 SYDVKM. CDR3 size: 15 residues. J was trimmed by 5 bases and V by 5 bases; bases with no gene match: 8. The DNA for the CDR3 is TGTGCCAGCAGTCTAGCGGGAGGCTTAATCCACGAGCAGTACTTC. Protein product: CASSLAGGLIHEQYF.

The chain carries TRBV28 and TRBJ1-2; 8 bases align to TRBD1. The CDR3 runs to 16 residues. From germline, CDR1 is MDHEN and CDR2 SYDVKM. Trimming took 5 bases from V and 6 from J; bases not matched to a gene: 14. The CDR3 loop is CASSLFGTGNNNGYTF. CDR3 nucleotides: TGTGCCAGCAGTCTTTTTGGGACAGGAAATAATAATGGCTACACCTTC.

The rearrangement uses TRBV2 and TRBJ1-5; no clear D gene. Germline CDR1 reads SNHLY; CDR2 reads FYNNEI. Trimming left V 2 bases short and J 0 bases short, with 8 bases between. This CDR3 is 15 amino acids long. The CDR3 loop is CASSEQSYSNQPQHF. The CDR3 DNA reads as TGTGCCAGCAGTGAACAGTCGTATAGCAATCAGCCCCAGCATTTT.

The chain employs TRBV4-2 and TRBJ2-5; 13 bases map to TRBD2. The CDR3 consists of 16 residues. V shed 2 bases and J 3 bases; nucleotides not matched to a gene: 3. CDR1 is LGHNA and CDR2 is YNFKEQ in the germline V gene. The CDR3 loop reads CASSQTSGRVEETQYF. In nucleotides, the CDR3 is TGTGCCAGCAGCCAAACTAGCGGGAGGGTGGAAGAGACCCAGTACTTC.

The J gene is TRBJ1-1, the V gene TRBV10-3; tentatively, D is TRBD1 (5 bases). Deletions cut 8 bases from V and 8 bases from J, with 24 bases between. CDR3 length: 15 residues. CDR1 and CDR2 from the germline V gene are ENHRY and SYGVKD. The CDR3 bases are TGTGCCATCGCGCGTGGGGACTCCAACCCTTCCGAAGCTTTCTTT. Amino acid sequence: CAIARGDSNPSEAFF.

This clone was detected once. This CDR3 is CAWSGRQSSYNEQFF. The CDR3 DNA is TGTGCCTGGAGTGGGCGGCAGAGCTCCTACAATGAGCAGTTCTTC. The V call is TRBV30, the J call TRBJ2-1, with unresolved D. Germline CDR1 GTSNPN, CDR2 SVGIG (reference sequence). CDR3 length equals 15 residues. Between the trimmed V and J ends, which lost 1 base and 0 bases, there was a span of 10 bases.